One TCR beta chain is described in this entry. What it recognizes is unknown. As for time point: week 47, end of study. Topical imiquimod was applied with each vaccine dose, which held 300 ug of mutant IDH1 20-mer peptide. The sample originates from a study of a mutant IDH1 vaccine in newly diagnosed glioma. The CDR3 sequence is 11 residues long. Germline CDR1 MNHEY, CDR2 SVGAGI. Deletions cut 4 bases from V and 3 bases from J, with 4 bases between. The data were produced by immunoSEQ multiplex PCR, yet TCRdb's version contains in-frame clones alone and is incomplete. The sample contains some 87,000 clones, 75% to 90% of which appear only once.

The clonotype was recovered from a man between 35 and 55 years old with glioma. The chain uses TRBV6-5 and TRBJ2-7; D is unclear. This specimen consisted of PBMCs, obtained from a glioma patient whose treatment included an IDH1 peptide vaccine. CDR3 residues: CASSFNYEQYF. The DNA for the CDR3 is TGTGCCAGCAGTTTCAACTACGAGCAGTACTTC.